A selection of T cell receptor beta chains follows, all from one sample in a study of T cell changes during pregnancy in multiple sclerosis. Measured with immunoSEQ multiplex PCR; TCRdb has only the in-frame clones, and not every one. The repertoire consists of roughly 48,000 clones, with 88% occurring once and the leading ten covering around 1.2%. Sequencing was performed on CD4+ T cells from peripheral blood mononuclear cells, taken in the second trimester of pregnancy. These receptors were collected from a female donor with multiple sclerosis, enrolled in a pregnancy study. Each CDR3 is given with its conserved first and last residue. The D gene is left open where the match is weak. Rows give clone size only sometimes, using once, few, many, or a class for an expanded clone.

>TRBV27|NA|TRBD2|TRBJ2-6
CASTRRGTISGANVLTF
TGTGCCAGCACCCGCCGTGGGACTATCTCTGGGGCCAACGTCCTGACTTTC
>TRBV5-4|NA|NA|TRBJ2-1
CASSLDSNNEQFF
TGTGCCAGCAGCTTGGACAGTAACAATGAGCAGTTCTTC
>TRBV7-8|NA|NA|TRBJ2-3
CASSLISGTQYF
TGTGCCAGCAGCTTAATCTCCGGTACGCAGTATTTT
>TRBV7-2|NA|NA|TRBJ1-2
CASSTNPQGYGYTF
TGTGCCAGCAGCACAAACCCCCAGGGCTATGGCTACACCTTC
>TRBV5-1|NA|TRBD2|TRBJ2-3
CASSPGLDTDTQYF
TGCGCCAGCAGCCCGGGACTAGACACAGATACGCAGTATTTT
>TRBV18|NA|NA|TRBJ1-1
CASSSGLGTEAFF
TGTGCCAGCTCGTCCGGGTTGGGCACTGAAGCTTTCTTT
>TRBV5-1|NA|NA|TRBJ1-2
CASSLVSGANYGYTF
TGCGCCAGCAGCTTGGTTTCAGGGGCTAACTATGGCTACACCTTC
>TRBV6-5|NA|NA|TRBJ2-6
CASSSAVRSGANVLTF
TGTGCCAGCAGTTCTGCGGTCCGCTCTGGGGCCAACGTCCTGACTTTC
>TRBV28|once|NA|TRBJ2-2
CASSFPLGRMNTGELFF
TGTGCCAGCAGTTTCCCCCTGGGGCGGATGAACACCGGGGAGCTGTTTTTT
>TRBV5-1|NA|TRBD1|TRBJ2-2
CASSLGQGRVTGELFF
TGCGCCAGCAGCTTGGGACAGGGGAGAGTCACCGGGGAGCTGTTTTTT
>TRBV19|once|NA|TRBJ1-5
CASSTSRDNQPQHF
TGTGCCAGTAGTACGAGCAGGGACAATCAGCCCCAGCATTTT
>TRBV6-1|NA|TRBD2|TRBJ2-5
CASSEGTSGSIPQYF
TGTGCCAGCAGTGAGGGGACTAGCGGGAGTATCCCCCAGTACTTC
>TRBV5-4|NA|NA|TRBJ2-2
CASSRAGSNTGELFF
TGTGCCAGCAGCCGAGCGGGTAGTAACACCGGGGAGCTGTTTTTT
>TRBV28|once|TRBD1|TRBJ1-2
CASSLYLEGQGNYGYTF
TGTGCCAGCAGTTTATACCTGGAGGGACAGGGCAACTATGGCTACACCTTC
>TRBV4-2|NA|NA|TRBJ2-7
CASSQEWRYYEQYF
TGTGCCAGCAGCCAAGAATGGAGATACTACGAGCAGTACTTC